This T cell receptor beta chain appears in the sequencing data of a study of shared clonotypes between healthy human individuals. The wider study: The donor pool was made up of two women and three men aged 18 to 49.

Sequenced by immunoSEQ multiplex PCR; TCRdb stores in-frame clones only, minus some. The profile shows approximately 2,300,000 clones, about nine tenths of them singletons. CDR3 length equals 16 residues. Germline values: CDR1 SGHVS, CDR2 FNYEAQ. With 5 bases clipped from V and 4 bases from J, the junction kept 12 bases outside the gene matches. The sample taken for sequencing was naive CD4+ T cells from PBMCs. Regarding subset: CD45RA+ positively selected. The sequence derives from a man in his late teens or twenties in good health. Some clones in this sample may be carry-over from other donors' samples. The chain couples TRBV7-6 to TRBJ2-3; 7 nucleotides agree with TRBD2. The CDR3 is CASSPSGILSPDTQYF. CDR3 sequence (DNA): TGTGCCAGCAGCCCCAGCGGGATCCTGAGCCCAGATACGCAGTATTTT.